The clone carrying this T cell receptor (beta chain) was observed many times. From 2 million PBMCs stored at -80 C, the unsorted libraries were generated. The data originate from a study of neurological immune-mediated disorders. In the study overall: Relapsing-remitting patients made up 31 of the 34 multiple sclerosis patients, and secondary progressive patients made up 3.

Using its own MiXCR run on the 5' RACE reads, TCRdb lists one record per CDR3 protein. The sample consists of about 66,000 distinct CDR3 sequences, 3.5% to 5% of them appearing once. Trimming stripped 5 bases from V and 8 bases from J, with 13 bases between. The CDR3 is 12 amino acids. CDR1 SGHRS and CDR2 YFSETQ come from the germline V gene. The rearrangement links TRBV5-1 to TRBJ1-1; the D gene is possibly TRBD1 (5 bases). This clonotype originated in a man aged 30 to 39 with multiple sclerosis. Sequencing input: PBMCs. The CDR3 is CASREGSREAFF. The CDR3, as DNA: TGCGCCAGCAGAGAGGGGTCAAGGGAAGCTTTCTTT.